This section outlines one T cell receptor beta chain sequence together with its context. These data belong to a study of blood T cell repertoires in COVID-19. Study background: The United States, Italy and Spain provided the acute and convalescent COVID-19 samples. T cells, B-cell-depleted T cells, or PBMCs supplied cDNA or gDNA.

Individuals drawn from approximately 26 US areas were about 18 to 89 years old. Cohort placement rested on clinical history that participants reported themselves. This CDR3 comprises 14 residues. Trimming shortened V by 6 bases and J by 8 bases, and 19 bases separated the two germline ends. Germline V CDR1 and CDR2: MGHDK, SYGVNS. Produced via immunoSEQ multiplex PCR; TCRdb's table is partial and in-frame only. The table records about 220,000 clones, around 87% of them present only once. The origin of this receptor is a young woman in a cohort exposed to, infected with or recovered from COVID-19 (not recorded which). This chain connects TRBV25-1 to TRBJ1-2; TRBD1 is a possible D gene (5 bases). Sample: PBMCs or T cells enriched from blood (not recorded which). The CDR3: CASSPGLRWGGYTF. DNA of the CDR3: TGTGCCAGCAGCCCGGGACTGAGATGGGGAGGCTACACCTTC.